A selection of T cell receptor beta chains follows, all from one sample in a study of CD4 T cells in relation to SARS-CoV-2 and coronaviruses. Measured with immunoSEQ multiplex PCR; TCRdb has only the in-frame clones, and not every one. The sample consists of around 37,000 clones, approximately 85% of them appearing once. Sequencing was done on a sample of memory CD4+ T cells from PBMCs. These receptors were taken from an adult with COVID-19. The CDR3 runs from the conserved cysteine through the conserved F or W. Each record gives: D gene, clone size, J gene, V gene, CDR3 protein, CDR3 DNA. D genes are given only for firm matches. Clone size, where shown, is once, few, many, or a class for clones that have expanded.

. once TRBJ2-7 TRBV28 CASSLVGFNEQYF TGTGCCAGCAGTTTAGTGGGTTTCAACGAGCAGTACTTC
TRBD1 once TRBJ2-2 TRBV14 CASQDRANTGELFF TGTGCCAGCCAGGACAGGGCGAACACCGGGGAGCTGTTTTTT
TRBD1 few TRBJ1-2 TRBV18 CASSPPGQVNYGYTF TGTGCCAGCTCACCACCGGGACAGGTTAACTATGGCTACACCTTC
. . TRBJ2-7 TRBV6-5 CASISAADGAYEQYF TGTGCCAGCATCTCCGCCGCGGACGGTGCCTACGAGCAGTACTTC
. . TRBJ2-1 TRBV5-6 CASSRFEGVAYNEQFF TGTGCCAGCAGCCGCTTCGAGGGTGTAGCCTACAATGAGCAGTTCTTC
. . TRBJ2-1 TRBV19 CASRMRSGGGDEQFF TGTGCCAGTAGGATGAGGTCTGGAGGGGGTGATGAGCAGTTCTTC
. . TRBJ2-7 TRBV2 CASNPPGGLYEQYF TGTGCCAGCAACCCCCCTGGAGGGTTATACGAGCAGTACTTC
. . TRBJ1-2 TRBV21-1 CASTLGKIYGYTF TGTGCCAGCACCCTAGGGAAGATCTATGGCTACACCTTC
. . TRBJ1-1 TRBV5-1 CASRKDAGGNTEAFF TGCGCCAGCAGAAAGGATGCGGGGGGCAACACTGAAGCTTTCTTT
. . TRBJ1-4 TRBV4-1 CASSQKATTNEKLFF TGCGCCAGCAGCCAAAAGGCTACAACTAATGAAAAACTGTTTTTT
. . TRBJ2-5 TRBV12-3/TRBV12-4 CASSLGQQETQYF TGTGCCAGCAGTTTAGGACAGCAAGAGACCCAGTACTTC